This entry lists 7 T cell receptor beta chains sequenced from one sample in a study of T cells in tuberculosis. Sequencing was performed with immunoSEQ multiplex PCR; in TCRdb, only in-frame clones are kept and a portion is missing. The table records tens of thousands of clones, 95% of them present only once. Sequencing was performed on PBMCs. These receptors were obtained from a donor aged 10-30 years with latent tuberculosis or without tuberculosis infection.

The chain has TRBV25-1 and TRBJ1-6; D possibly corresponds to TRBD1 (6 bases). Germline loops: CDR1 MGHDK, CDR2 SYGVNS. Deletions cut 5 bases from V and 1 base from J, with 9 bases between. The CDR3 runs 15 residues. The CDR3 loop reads CASSLQGSYNSPLHF. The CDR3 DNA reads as TGTGCCAGCAGTCTACAGGGTTCCTATAATTCACCCCTCCACTTT.

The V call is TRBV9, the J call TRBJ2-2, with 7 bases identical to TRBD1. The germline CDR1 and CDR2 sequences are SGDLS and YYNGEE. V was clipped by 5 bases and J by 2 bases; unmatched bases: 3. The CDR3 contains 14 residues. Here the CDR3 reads CASSRTGNTGELFF. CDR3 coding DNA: TGTGCCAGCAGTCGGACAGGAAACACCGGGGAGCTGTTTTTT. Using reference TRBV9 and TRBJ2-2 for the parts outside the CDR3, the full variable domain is DSGVTQTPKHLITATGQRVTLRCSPRSGDLSVYWYQQSLDQGLQFLIQYYNGEERAKGNILERFSAQQFPDLHSELNLSSLELGDSALYFCASSRTGNTGELFFGEGSRLTVL.

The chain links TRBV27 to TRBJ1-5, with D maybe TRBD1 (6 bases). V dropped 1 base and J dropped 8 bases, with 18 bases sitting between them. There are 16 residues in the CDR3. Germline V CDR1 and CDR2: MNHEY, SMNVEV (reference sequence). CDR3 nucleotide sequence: TGTGCCAGCAGTTTATGGGCAGGGGCAGGGGAAAAGCCCCAGCATTTT. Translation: CASSLWAGAGEKPQHF.

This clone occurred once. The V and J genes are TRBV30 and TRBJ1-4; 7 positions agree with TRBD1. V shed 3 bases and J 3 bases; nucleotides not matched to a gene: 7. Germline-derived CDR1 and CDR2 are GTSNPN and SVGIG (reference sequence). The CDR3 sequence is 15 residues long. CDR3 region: CAWSVAQGPNEKLFF. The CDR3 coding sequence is TGTGCCTGGAGCGTTGCACAGGGGCCTAATGAAAAACTGTTTTTT.

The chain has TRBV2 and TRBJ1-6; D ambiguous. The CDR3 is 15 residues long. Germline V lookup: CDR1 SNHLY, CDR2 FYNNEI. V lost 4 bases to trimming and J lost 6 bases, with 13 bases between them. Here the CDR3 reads CASSARGGFNSPLHF. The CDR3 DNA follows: TGTGCCAGCAGTGCCCGTGGAGGGTTTAATTCACCCCTCCACTTT. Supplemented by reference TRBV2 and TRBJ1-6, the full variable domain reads EPEVTQTPSHQVTQMGQEVILRCVPISNHLYFYWYRQILGQKVEFLVSFYNNEISEKSEIFDDQFSVERPDGSNFTLKIRSTKLEDSAMYFCASSARGGFNSPLHFGNGTRLTVT.

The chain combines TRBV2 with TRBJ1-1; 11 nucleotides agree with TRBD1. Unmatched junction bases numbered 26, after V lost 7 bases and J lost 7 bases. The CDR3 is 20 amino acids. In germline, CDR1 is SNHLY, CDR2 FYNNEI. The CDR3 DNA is TGTGCCAGCACCCAGGGCCCGGCGGACAGGGGGCGTTATTCAGAGGGTGAAGCTTTCTTT. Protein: CASTQGPADRGRYSEGEAFF.

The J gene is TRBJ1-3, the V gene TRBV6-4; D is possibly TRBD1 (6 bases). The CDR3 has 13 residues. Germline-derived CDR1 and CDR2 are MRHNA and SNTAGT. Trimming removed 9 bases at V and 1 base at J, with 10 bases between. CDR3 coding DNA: TGTGCCAGAAAGACAGGTTCTGGAAACACCATATATTTT. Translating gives CARKTGSGNTIYF.